Below are 21 T cell receptor beta chains sequenced from a single sample in a study of early T cells in non-severe SARS-CoV-2 infection. MiXCR, run by TCRdb on the 5' RACE reads, gives a single entry per CDR3 protein. The sample includes around 75,000 distinct CDR3 sequences, 9.5% seen only once; the top ten take 5.9%. What was sequenced was whole blood. All receptors derive from an adult who was a healthcare worker with PCR-confirmed SARS-CoV-2 infection or an uninfected control (not recorded which).

The sample holds a few counts of this clonotype. The chain combines TRBV11-2 with TRBJ2-7, with 11 bases lining up with TRBD2. Germline CDR1 reads SGHAT; CDR2 reads FQNNGV. J gave up 4 bases and V 3 bases, and 5 bases lay outside the gene matches. This CDR3 region has 15 residues. The chain's CDR3 is CASSLASGGSYEQYF. The CDR3 bases are TGTGCCAGCAGCTTGGCTAGCGGGGGGTCATACGAGCAGTACTTC. Supplemented by reference TRBV11-2 and TRBJ2-7, the full variable domain reads EAGVAQSPRYKIIEKRQSVAFWCNPISGHATLYWYQQILGQGPKLLIQFQNNGVVDDSQLPKDRFSAERLKGVDSTLKIQPAKLEDSAVYLCASSLASGGSYEQYFGPGTRLTVT.

This clonotype was detected many times. The rearrangement uses TRBV7-2 and TRBJ2-1; perhaps TRBD1 as D (5 bases). Germline V gives CDR1 SGHTA, CDR2 FQGNSA. Trimming left V 2 bases short and J 16 bases short, with 12 bases between. CDR3 length equals 11 residues. CDR3 nucleotides: TGTGCCAGCAGCTTACGGGCAGGGTTATTCTTC. Its translation is CASSLRAGLFF.

This clonotype was detected many times. This chain links TRBV6-5 with TRBJ2-3, with D perhaps matching TRBD1 (5 bases). V was trimmed by 4 bases and J by 6 bases, leaving 17 bases between them. Germline values: CDR1 MNHEY, CDR2 SVGAGI. The CDR3 totals 15 residues. The CDR3 reads CASSLAGSETDTQYF. CDR3 in DNA: TGTGCCAGCAGTTTAGCAGGGTCGGAAACCGATACGCAGTATTTT.

The sample holds many counts of this clonotype. This chain connects TRBV7-2 to TRBJ2-2, with 10 bases lining up with TRBD2. CDR1 is SGHTA and CDR2 is FQGNSA in the germline V gene. After removal of 7 bases from V and 7 bases from J, the junction contained 9 bases not matched to a gene. CDR3 length: 15 residues. In DNA, the CDR3 is TGTGCCAGCACCTGGACTAGCGGTCTTGTCGGGGAGCTGTTTTTT. Its protein is CASTWTSGLVGELFF.

The table lists this clonotype with many counts. V is TRBV5-6 and J is TRBJ1-2; D uncertain. Germline CDR1 is SGHDT and CDR2 is YYEEEE. V gave up 0 bases and J gave up 4 bases, with 10 bases separating them. The CDR3 contains 14 residues. CDR3 sequence: CASSLDSLPYGYTF. The DNA of the CDR3 is TGTGCCAGCAGCTTGGACAGCCTTCCCTATGGCTACACCTTC.

The CDR3 sequence is CATSERTGYNEQFF. The CDR3 DNA sequence: TGTGCCACCAGTGAGAGGACAGGTTACAATGAGCAGTTCTTC. The V gene is TRBV24-1, the J gene TRBJ2-1, with 7 bases fitting TRBD1. The CDR3 length is 14 residues. The V gene's germline CDR1 is KGHDR and CDR2 SFDVKD. Trimming cost V 4 bases and J 4 bases; bases outside gene matches: 3.

On this clonotype: A read error may be the cause here, since a much bigger clone is one base away. V and J are TRBV20-1 and TRBJ2-3; unclear D gene. The germline V gene has CDR1 DFQATT and CDR2 SNEGSKA (reference sequence). The CDR3 is made up of 14 amino acids. CDR3 DNA: TGCAGTGCTCGTGGACCCCAGTCCACAGATATGCAGTATTTT. Amino acids: CSARGPQSTDMQYF.

V is TRBV6-6 and J is TRBJ2-3; tentative D call: TRBD2 (6 bases). The V and J ends lost 6 bases and 1 base respectively, with 20 bases between them. The CDR3 has 17 amino acids. Germline loops: CDR1 MNHNY, CDR2 SVGAGI (reference sequence). The CDR3 sequence is CASRAGLGGTRTDTQYF. The CDR3 DNA is TGTGCCAGCAGGGCGGGTCTCGGAGGGACGCGCACAGATACGCAGTATTTT.

The chain uses TRBV3-1 and TRBJ2-3; 8 positions match TRBD1. The V gene end was trimmed by 3 bases and the J gene end by 4 bases; junction bases not matched to a gene: 6. In germline, CDR1 is LGHDT, CDR2 YNNKEL (reference sequence). The length of the CDR3 is 15 residues. The CDR3 DNA reads as TGTGCCAGCAGCCAGGACAGGGCTCGGGCAGATACGCAGTATTTT. It codes for CASSQDRARADTQYF.

The V call is TRBV5-5, the J call TRBJ1-5; D is ambiguous. V shed 0 bases and J shed 0 bases, with 7 bases lying between them. The CDR3 consists of 15 residues. Germline lookup yields CDR1 SGHKS and CDR2 YYEKEE (reference sequence). In nucleotides, the CDR3 is TGTGCCAGCAGCTTGGGTCAGTATAGCAATCAGCCCCAGCATTTT. This encodes CASSLGQYSNQPQHF. Variable domain in full (rest from reference TRBV5-5 and TRBJ1-5): DAGVTQSPTHLIKTRGQQVTLRCSPISGHKSVSWYQQVLGQGPQFIFQYYEKEERGRGNFPDRFSARQFPNYSSELNVNALLLGDSALYLCASSLGQYSNQPQHFGDGTRLSIL.

As DNA, the CDR3 is TGCAGTGCTAGAGAAATCAAGAACGAGCAGTACTTC. It yields the protein CSAREIKNEQYF. The chain employs TRBV20-1 and TRBJ2-7; unclear D gene. This CDR3 has 12 amino acids. Germline V gives CDR1 DFQATT, CDR2 SNEGSKA (reference sequence). The ends were cut back, 0 bases at V and 5 bases at J, with 8 bases in the middle.

The gene calls are TRBV20-1 and TRBJ1-2; D not resolved. This CDR3 has 12 amino acids. The germline V gene encodes CDR1 DFQATT and CDR2 SNEGSKA (reference sequence). The V gene lost 2 bases and the J gene lost 2 bases, with 6 bases spanning the gap. This CDR3 reads CSARLQNYGYTF. The CDR3 DNA follows: TGCAGTGCTAGATTACAGAACTATGGCTACACCTTC.

This clonotype was recorded at least ten times. The V and J genes are TRBV2 and TRBJ1-2; TRBD1 matches at 9 bases. The CDR3 consists of 14 residues. Trimming took 8 bases from V and 2 from J; bases not matched to a gene: 6. CDR1 is SNHLY and CDR2 is FYNNEI in the germline V gene. In nucleotides, the CDR3 is TGTGCCAGCCCCGGGACAGGGTACAACTATGGCTACACCTTC. Translating gives CASPGTGYNYGYTF. The whole variable domain, filled in from reference TRBV2 and TRBJ1-2, reads EPEVTQTPSHQVTQMGQEVILRCVPISNHLYFYWYRQILGQKVEFLVSFYNNEISEKSEIFDDQFSVERPDGSNFTLKIRSTKLEDSAMYFCASPGTGYNYGYTFGSGTRLTVV.

The chain couples TRBV7-8 to TRBJ1-6; D remains unclear. There are 15 residues in the CDR3. Germline assignment: CDR1 SGHVS and CDR2 FQNEAQ. Trimming shortened V by 1 base and J by 7 bases, and 11 bases separated the two germline ends. The CDR3, as DNA: TGTGCCAGCAGCTTAGTAAGCGGCAGCAATTCACCCCTCCACTTT. Protein: CASSLVSGSNSPLHF.

The sample holds a few counts of this clonotype. The chain carries TRBV7-9 and TRBJ2-7; tentative D call: TRBD2 (6 bases). Germline CDR1 and CDR2: SEHNR and FQNEAQ (reference sequence). The CDR3 is 13 amino acids. V lost 6 bases and J 7 bases, leaving 16 bases between the germline ends. The CDR3 DNA follows: TGTGCCAGCAGACTCGGGACTTTGACTGAGCAGTACTTC. Amino acid sequence: CASRLGTLTEQYF.

There are many counts of this clonotype. The J gene is TRBJ1-3, the V gene TRBV20-1, with 7 nucleotides matching TRBD1. Germline lookup yields CDR1 DFQATT and CDR2 SNEGSKA (reference sequence). The V segment lost 2 bases and the J segment 1 base; nucleotides outside the gene matches: 14. The CDR3 is 18 residues long. The CDR3 DNA reads as TGCAGTGCTAGACCAACACAGGGGCCCGACTTGTCTGGAAACACCATATATTTT. Translation gives CSARPTQGPDLSGNTIYF.

This clonotype has a count of ten or more. This chain connects TRBV7-9 to TRBJ2-3; no clear D. The CDR3 sequence is 14 residues long. V lost 2 bases and J 4 bases, leaving 10 bases between the germline ends. The germline CDR1 and CDR2 sequences are SEHNR and FQNEAQ (reference sequence). CDR3 protein: CASSLPPTPDTQYF. The CDR3 DNA sequence: TGTGCCAGCAGCTTACCCCCGACTCCAGATACGCAGTATTTT.

In its sample, this clonotype was seen many times. The CDR3 protein is CSVAGRTTDTQYF. The DNA of the CDR3 is TGCAGCGTTGCGGGACGAACCACAGATACGCAGTATTTT. This chain uses TRBV29-1 with TRBJ2-3, with D perhaps TRBD1 or TRBD2 (5 bases each). The CDR3 runs to 13 residues. Germline V gene sequence: CDR1 SQVTM, CDR2 ANQGSEA. V lost 4 bases and J 2 bases, leaving 10 bases between the germline ends.

This clonotype was detected many times. The genes are TRBV18 and TRBJ1-4; D unresolved. The CDR3 extends over 13 amino acids. Trimming took off 5 bases at V and 5 bases at J, with 9 bases between the two ends. Germline V lookup: CDR1 KGHSH, CDR2 LQKENI. CDR3 in amino acids: CASSISYNEKLFF. CDR3 nucleotide sequence: TGTGCCAGCTCAATCAGCTACAATGAAAAACTGTTTTTT.

Ten or more counts support this clonotype. The chain couples TRBV2 to TRBJ2-3; perhaps TRBD1 as D (5 bases). This CDR3 is 14 amino acids long. CDR1 is SNHLY, CDR2 FYNNEI, per germline. Trimming took off 4 bases at V and 6 bases at J, with 14 bases between the two ends. The CDR3 sequence is CASSADRAGDTQYF. CDR3 in DNA: TGTGCCAGCAGTGCCGACCGGGCAGGGGATACGCAGTATTTT. Drawing the rest from reference TRBV2 and TRBJ2-3, the complete variable domain is EPEVTQTPSHQVTQMGQEVILRCVPISNHLYFYWYRQILGQKVEFLVSFYNNEISEKSEIFDDQFSVERPDGSNFTLKIRSTKLEDSAMYFCASSADRAGDTQYFGPGTRLTVL.

This clonotype has a handful of counts. The V call is TRBV4-1, the J call TRBJ2-7; 13 positions match TRBD2. The CDR3 extends over 17 amino acids. J lost 4 bases, V lost 4 bases, and 10 bases had no gene match. Looked up from germline, CDR1 is MGHRA and CDR2 is YSYEKL. CDR3 sequence (DNA): TGCGCCAGCAGCCGCACCGGACTAGCGGGAGAGCAATACGAGCAGTACTTC. Amino acid sequence: CASSRTGLAGEQYEQYF.